The 18 T cell receptor beta chains below all came from one sample that was sequenced in a study of T cell responses to AZD1222 COVID-19 vaccine (dated by TCRdb to about 2021). The library was made by the immunoSEQ multiplex PCR assay. TCRdb limited this immuneACCESS table to in-frame rearrangements with V and J called. A share of clones is missing; checked studies link under half to unresolved V genes, and the rest is unexplained. The sample data list 100,000 to 120,000 clones, and about four fifths of these were observed just once. About 5% of the sample is held by the ten biggest clonotypes. The time point label of this sample denotes: baseline before first vaccination. Sequences were derived from peripheral blood, sampled on day 0 of AZD1222 vaccination. These receptors were obtained from an adult in good health.

The chain combines TRBV19 with TRBJ2-7; 7 bases agree with TRBD1. The germline V gene has CDR1 LNHDA and CDR2 SQIVND (reference sequence). The J segment lost 3 bases and the V segment lost 4 bases, leaving 15 bases of the junction unmatched. This CDR3 is built from 17 residues. The CDR3 is CASSTVTGQRSIYEQYF. In DNA form, the CDR3 reads TGTGCCAGTAGTACTGTGACGGGACAGAGGTCGATCTACGAGCAGTACTTC.

The rearrangement uses TRBV30 and TRBJ1-4, with D tentatively TRBD1 (6 bases). From germline, CDR1 is GTSNPN and CDR2 SVGIG (reference sequence). The CDR3 loop spans 14 amino acids. V was shortened by 4 bases and J by 4 bases, with 13 bases between the two germline ends. In DNA form, the CDR3 reads TGTGCCTGGACCCAGGGGTCCCTTAATGAAAAACTGTTTTTT. This sequence encodes CAWTQGSLNEKLFF.

The gene calls are TRBV27 and TRBJ1-1; 8 bases line up with TRBD1. Germline V CDR1 and CDR2: MNHEY, SMNVEV (reference sequence). J lost 6 bases, V lost 5 bases, and 14 bases had no gene match. The length of the CDR3 is 16 residues. This CDR3 is CASSRGQGAVGPEAFF. CDR3 bases: TGTGCCAGCAGTCGCGGGCAGGGGGCAGTTGGACCTGAAGCTTTCTTT.

This clone was picked up a small number of times. The rearrangement uses TRBV19 and TRBJ1-5; no definite D call. The CDR3 is made up of 13 amino acids. V lost 9 bases and J 2 bases, leaving 11 bases between the germline ends. In germline, CDR1 is LNHDA, CDR2 SQIVND (reference sequence). The CDR3 DNA sequence: TGTGCCAGCAACCCCGGGCGCAATCAGCCCCAGCATTTT. Protein product: CASNPGRNQPQHF.

This chain joins TRBV4-1 and TRBJ1-4, with 8 bases that match TRBD1. CDR3 length equals 15 residues. The germline CDR1 and CDR2 sequences are MGHRA and YSYEKL. Trimming at V came to 3 bases and at J to 5 bases, leaving 5 bases not matched to a gene. CDR3 region: CASSQTGTGNEKLFF. The CDR3 nucleotides read TGCGCCAGCAGCCAGACCGGGACAGGAAATGAAAAACTGTTTTTT.

The genes are TRBV7-2 and TRBJ1-1; D is perhaps TRBD1 (5 bases). V was trimmed by 5 bases and J by 4 bases, leaving 11 bases between them. Looked up from germline, CDR1 is SGHTA and CDR2 is FQGNSA. The length of the CDR3 is 13 residues. The DNA for the CDR3 is TGTGCCAGCAGCCGAGGGGAGGGCACTGAAGCTTTCTTT. This codes for CASSRGEGTEAFF.

The chain links TRBV2 to TRBJ2-7; TRBD2 matches 8 bases. Germline V gene data show CDR1 as SNHLY and CDR2 as FYNNEI. V lost 5 bases and J lost 4; bases outside the gene matches: 7. The length of the CDR3 is 14 residues. The CDR3 region has the DNA TGTGCCAGCAGTCAGCTAGCGGGTTTGTACGAGCAGTACTTC. As protein: CASSQLAGLYEQYF. Full variable domain (missing parts from reference TRBV2 and TRBJ2-7): EPEVTQTPSHQVTQMGQEVILRCVPISNHLYFYWYRQILGQKVEFLVSFYNNEISEKSEIFDDQFSVERPDGSNFTLKIRSTKLEDSAMYFCASSQLAGLYEQYFGPGTRLTVT.

This clone was seen a single time. The genes are TRBV11-2 and TRBJ1-5; D ambiguous. V was trimmed by 2 bases and J by 2 bases, leaving 7 bases between them. The germline V gene has CDR1 SGHAT and CDR2 FQNNGV. The CDR3 has 14 amino acids. CDR3 nucleotide sequence: TGTGCCAGCAGCTTACGGCCAGGCAATCAGCCCCAGCATTTT. Translated: CASSLRPGNQPQHF.

Many counts were recorded for this clone. The chain employs TRBV6-1 and TRBJ2-6; D is unclear. The CDR3 runs to 15 residues. In germline, CDR1 is MNHNS, CDR2 SASEGT. V was cut by 1 base and J by 0 bases, with 4 bases left in between. The CDR3: CASSEDSSGANVLTF. The CDR3 nucleotides are TGTGCCAGCAGTGAAGACAGCTCTGGGGCCAACGTCCTGACTTTC.

Written as DNA, the CDR3 is TGCGCCAGCAGCCAGGACAGTGGGAACACTGAAGCTTTCTTT. Its protein is CASSQDSGNTEAFF. The V gene is TRBV4-3, the J gene TRBJ1-1; a possible D gene is TRBD1 (6 bases). In germline, CDR1 is LGHNA, CDR2 YSLEER. V was clipped by 3 bases and J by 1 base, with 9 bases between them. The CDR3 is 14 residues long.

CDR3 region: CASSQDLRRGYNEQFF. The CDR3 region has the DNA TGCGCCAGCAGCCAAGATCTCCGGAGGGGCTACAATGAGCAGTTCTTC. The V gene is TRBV4-3, the J gene TRBJ2-1, with a tentative D call TRBD2 (6 bases). Germline loops: CDR1 LGHNA, CDR2 YSLEER. This CDR3 region has 16 residues. The V gene lost 0 bases and the J gene lost 3 bases, with 12 bases spanning the gap.

J is TRBJ2-1 and V is TRBV27; possibly TRBD1 for D (5 bases). In germline, CDR1 is MNHEY, CDR2 SMNVEV (reference sequence). The CDR3 consists of 18 residues. V gave up 6 bases and J gave up 4 bases, with 25 bases separating them. This CDR3 reads CASSPPRVDSWAYNEQFF. Written as DNA, the CDR3 is TGTGCCAGCAGCCCGCCTCGGGTTGACAGTTGGGCTTACAATGAGCAGTTCTTC.

The sample holds a few counts of this clone. V and J are TRBV29-1 and TRBJ1-5, with D possibly being TRBD1 (5 bases). V lost 6 bases, J lost 0 bases, and 15 bases lay in between. Germline-derived CDR1 and CDR2 are SQVTM and ANQGSEA. CDR3 size: 15 residues. The CDR3: CSVALWGGSNQPQHF. The CDR3 DNA follows: TGCAGCGTGGCCCTCTGGGGGGGTAGCAATCAGCCCCAGCATTTT.

This chain links TRBV7-8 with TRBJ2-7, with 7 bases that match TRBD1. V gave up 5 bases and J gave up 2 bases; unmatched junction bases: 6. The length of the CDR3 is 14 residues. Per germline, CDR1 SGHVS and CDR2 FQNEAQ. The CDR3 sequence: CASSPWDRPYEQYF. For the CDR3, the DNA is TGTGCCAGCAGCCCCTGGGACAGACCCTACGAGCAGTACTTC.

The table lists this clone with a few counts. This chain uses TRBV18 with TRBJ1-2; 7 bases are a match to TRBD1. J lost 3 bases, V lost 6 bases, and 7 bases had no gene match. The CDR3 is made up of 14 amino acids. Looked up from germline, CDR1 is KGHSH and CDR2 is LQKENI. The CDR3 spells CASSPGQYDYGYTF. CDR3 DNA sequence: TGTGCCAGCTCTCCGGGACAGTATGACTATGGCTACACCTTC.

The chain has TRBV27 and TRBJ1-1; 8 bases match TRBD1. The germline CDR1 and CDR2 sequences are MNHEY and SMNVEV (reference sequence). This CDR3 comprises 17 residues. V was clipped by 3 bases and J by 0 bases; unmatched bases: 9. The CDR3 bases are TGTGCCAGCAGTTTGATGGCAGGGGGCATGGTGAACACTGAAGCTTTCTTT. Residues: CASSLMAGGMVNTEAFF.

In nucleotides, the CDR3 is TGTGCCAGCAGTTTACCCCTCGACGGAGTCATTCACTATGGCTACACCTTC. Its translation is CASSLPLDGVIHYGYTF. The J gene is TRBJ1-2, the V gene TRBV6-4; no firm D call. The CDR3 covers 17 residues. From germline, CDR1 is MRHNA and CDR2 SNTAGT. Deletions cut 5 bases from V and 3 bases from J, with 22 bases between.

The chain has TRBV5-6 and TRBJ1-3; tentative D call: TRBD1 (5 bases). V was clipped by 3 bases and J by 3 bases, with 10 bases between them. CDR3 length: 14 amino acids. In germline, CDR1 is SGHDT, CDR2 YYEEEE. The CDR3 coding sequence is TGTGCCAGCAGCTGGGGGGGTCTTGGAAACACCATATATTTT. Translation gives CASSWGGLGNTIYF. Together with reference TRBV5-6 and TRBJ1-3, the CDR3 gives the full variable domain: DAGVTQSPTHLIKTRGQQVTLRCSPKSGHDTVSWYQQALGQGPQFIFQYYEEEERQRGNFPDRFSGHQFPNYSSELNVNALLLGDSALYLCASSWGGLGNTIYFGEGSWLTVV.